These T cell receptor beta chains were read from a single sample in a study of radiotherapy plus CTLA-4 blockade in lung cancer. Sequenced by immunoSEQ multiplex PCR; TCRdb stores in-frame clones only, minus some. The table lists around 78,000 clones, 78% of them singletons. This specimen consisted of peripheral blood, obtained from a patient treated with radiotherapy plus ipilimumab. The source of these receptors is a human donor with non-small cell lung cancer who had a partial response to radiotherapy plus ipilimumab. Some clones in this sample may be carry-over from other donors' samples. Each CDR3 is given with its conserved first and last residue. D genes are given only for firm matches. A row's size may be missing; if present it is once, few, many or a size class.

J gene	V gene	D gene	clone size	CDR3 DNA	CDR3 protein
TRBJ2-1	TRBV7-9	TRBD1	.	TGTGCCAGCAGCGCAAGGGGGCTCATGTACAATGAGCAGTTCTTC	CASSARGLMYNEQFF
TRBJ2-3	TRBV29-1	TRBD2	.	TGCAGCGCCACGGGACTAGCGGGAGGGAGTACAGATACGCAGTATTTT	CSATGLAGGSTDTQYF
TRBJ2-5	TRBV19	TRBD1	.	TGTGCCAGTAGAGACAGGGCTAAAGAGACCCAGTACTTC	CASRDRAKETQYF
TRBJ2-5	TRBV6-1	TRBD2	few	TGTGCCACACGGACTAGCGGGAGTGAGACCCAGTACTTC	CATRTSGSETQYF
TRBJ1-2	TRBV19	TRBD1	.	TGTGCCAGTAGTACCCTCGTTGGGACAGGGGTATCAAGAGGCTACACCTTC	CASSTLVGTGVSRGYTF
TRBJ2-6	TRBV27	.	.	TGTGCCAGCAGTTTATTGAGGGGGTCTGGGGCCAACGTCCTGACTTTC	CASSLLRGSGANVLTF
TRBJ2-3	TRBV7-3	TRBD2	.	TGTGCCAGCAGCTTCGGCGGGGGAACGGATACGCAGTATTTT	CASSFGGGTDTQYF
TRBJ2-1	TRBV25-1	TRBD1	.	TGTGCCAGCATCGAAGGGACAGGGAGACATGAGCAGTTCTTC	CASIEGTGRHEQFF
TRBJ2-5	TRBV19	TRBD2	.	TGTGCCAGTAGTATCGGCGGGAGGATGGGGGAGACCCAGTACTTC	CASSIGGRMGETQYF
TRBJ2-5	TRBV9	TRBD2	.	TGTGCCAGCAGCGCAGTAGCGGGGCATCCTCAAGAGACCCAGTACTTC	CASSAVAGHPQETQYF
TRBJ2-7	TRBV7-8	.	.	TGTGCCAGCAGCGTCGGGTCAACCTACGAGCAGTACTTC	CASSVGSTYEQYF
TRBJ2-2	TRBV15	.	.	TGTGCCACCAGCAGAGACTGGACATCCACCGGGGAGCTGTTTTTT	CATSRDWTSTGELFF
TRBJ2-3	TRBV10-3	TRBD2	.	TGTGCCATCAAGACTAGCGGGAGAGGCGATACGCAGTATTTT	CAIKTSGRGDTQYF
TRBJ1-6	TRBV9	.	once	TGTGCCAGCAGCGTAGATATGGGACATTATAATTCACCCCTCCACTTT	CASSVDMGHYNSPLHF
TRBJ2-3	TRBV7-8	TRBD2	.	TGTGCCAGCAGCTTAAGTAGCGGGGGCCGCGCTACGCAGTATTTT	CASSLSSGGRATQYF
TRBJ1-3	TRBV18	TRBD1	once	TGTGCCAGCTCACTCCGCAGGGGGGATTCCTCTGGAAACACCATATATTTT	CASSLRRGDSSGNTIYF
TRBJ2-3	TRBV11-2	TRBD1	.	TGTGCCAGCAGCTTAGACCCGGGACAGAGATTCACAGATACGCAGTATTTT	CASSLDPGQRFTDTQYF